These 7 T cell receptor beta chains were all obtained from the same sample, sequenced in a study of STAT5B mutations in CD4+ large granular lymphocyte leukemia. Assay: immunoSEQ multiplex PCR; the TCRdb copy retains only in-frame clones and omits some. This table has 25,000 to 35,000 clones, around 70% appearing once. Sample: CD4+ T cells from blood buffy coats. The receptors shown here come from a human donor in good health.

The chain carries TRBV11-2 and TRBJ2-6, with 10 bases that match TRBD1. CDR1 and CDR2 from the germline V gene are SGHAT and FQNNGV. CDR3 length: 15 residues. Trimming took 5 bases from V and 3 from J; bases not matched to a gene: 1. The CDR3 spells CASSRDRGGANVLTF. CDR3 DNA sequence: TGTGCCAGCAGCCGGGACAGGGGTGGGGCCAACGTCCTGACTTTC.

This chain uses TRBV18 with TRBJ2-3; 9 positions agree with TRBD1. Germline CDR1 KGHSH, CDR2 LQKENI. The CDR3 is 14 residues long. With 3 bases clipped from V and 3 bases from J, the junction kept 1 base outside the gene matches. Written as DNA, the CDR3 is TGTGCCAGCTCACCCGGGACAGGGACAGATACGCAGTATTTT. Translated, it gives CASSPGTGTDTQYF.

This rearrangement joins TRBV5-6 to TRBJ1-5; TRBD1 is a possible D gene (5 bases). This CDR3 has 15 amino acids. Trimming stripped 4 bases from V and 8 bases from J, with 19 bases between. Germline CDR1 SGHDT, CDR2 YYEEEE. CDR3 in DNA: TGTGCCAGCAGCCGACTCGGAGGGGATAAGGAGCCCCAGCATTTT. It yields the protein CASSRLGGDKEPQHF.

This chain connects TRBV5-1 to TRBJ2-7; 10 bases fit TRBD1. Looked up from germline, CDR1 is SGHRS and CDR2 is YFSETQ. Trimming removed 4 bases from V and 2 bases from J; junction bases left unmatched: 3. This CDR3 is built from 14 residues. DNA for the CDR3: TGCGCCAGCAGCCCCGGACAGGGGGCCTACGAGCAGTACTTC. Encoded protein: CASSPGQGAYEQYF. Full variable domain (rest looked up from reference TRBV5-1 and TRBJ2-7): KAGVTQTPRYLIKTRGQQVTLSCSPISGHRSVSWYQQTPGQGLQFLFEYFSETQRNKGNFPGRFSGRQFSNSRSEMNVSTLELGDSALYLCASSPGQGAYEQYFGPGTRLTVT.

V gene TRBV11-3 combines with J gene TRBJ2-2; D unresolved. Trimming removed 7 bases at V and 6 bases at J, with 6 bases between. The CDR3 totals 11 residues. The germline gives CDR1 SGHNT, CDR2 YENEEA. The CDR3 DNA reads as TGTGCCAGCACCTGGTCCGGGGAGCTGTTTTTT. Protein product: CASTWSGELFF.

V gene TRBV29-1 combines with J gene TRBJ2-1; the match to TRBD2 covers 7 bases. This CDR3 has 14 residues. V lost 4 bases and J lost 4; bases outside the gene matches: 7. Germline V gene data show CDR1 as SQVTM and CDR2 as ANQGSEA. Here the CDR3 DNA reads TGCAGCGTTGGGGCGGGAGTTAGTTACAATGAGCAGTTCTTC. It is translated as CSVGAGVSYNEQFF.

This clone has only a few counts. The chain links TRBV30 to TRBJ1-5; perhaps TRBD1 as D (6 bases). Per germline, CDR1 GTSNPN and CDR2 SVGIG (reference sequence). V shed 3 bases and J shed 5 bases, with 11 bases lying between them. CDR3 length: 13 residues. The CDR3 DNA reads as TGTGCCTGGAGGGCTAACAGGGATCAGCCCCAGCATTTT. Residues: CAWRANRDQPQHF.